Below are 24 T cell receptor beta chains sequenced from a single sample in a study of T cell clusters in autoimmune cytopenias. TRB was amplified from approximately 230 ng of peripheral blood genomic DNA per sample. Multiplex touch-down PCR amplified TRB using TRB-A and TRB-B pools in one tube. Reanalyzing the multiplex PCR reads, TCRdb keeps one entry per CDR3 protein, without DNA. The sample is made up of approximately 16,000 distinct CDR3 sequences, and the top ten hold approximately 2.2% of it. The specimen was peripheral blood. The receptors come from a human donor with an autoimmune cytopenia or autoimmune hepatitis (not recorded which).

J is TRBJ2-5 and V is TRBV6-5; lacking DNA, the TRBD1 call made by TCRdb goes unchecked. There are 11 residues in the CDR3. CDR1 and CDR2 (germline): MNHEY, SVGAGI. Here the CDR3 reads CATGQKETQYF.

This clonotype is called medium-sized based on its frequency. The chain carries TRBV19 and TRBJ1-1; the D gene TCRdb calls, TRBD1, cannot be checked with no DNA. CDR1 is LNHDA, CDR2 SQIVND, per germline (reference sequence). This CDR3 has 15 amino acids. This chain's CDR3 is CASRRRGYRNTEAFF.

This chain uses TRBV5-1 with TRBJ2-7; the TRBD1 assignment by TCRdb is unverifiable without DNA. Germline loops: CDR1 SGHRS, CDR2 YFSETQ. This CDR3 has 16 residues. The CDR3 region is CASSLEGQTVSYEQYF. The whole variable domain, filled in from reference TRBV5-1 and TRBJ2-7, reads KAGVTQTPRYLIKTRGQQVTLSCSPISGHRSVSWYQQTPGQGLQFLFEYFSETQRNKGNFPGRFSGRQFSNSRSEMNVSTLELGDSALYLCASSLEGQTVSYEQYFGPGTRLTVT.

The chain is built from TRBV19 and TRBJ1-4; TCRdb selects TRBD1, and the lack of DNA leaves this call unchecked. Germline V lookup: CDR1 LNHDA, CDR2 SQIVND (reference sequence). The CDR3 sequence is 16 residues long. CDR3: CASSAGTENLNEKLFF.

CDR3 amino acids: CATSRERGGSETQYF. The rearrangement joins TRBV15 to TRBJ2-5; the TCRdb D gene call, TRBD1, has no DNA to confirm it. The CDR3 is 15 residues long. CDR1 and CDR2 (germline): LNHNV, YYDKDF (reference sequence). Full variable domain (outside the CDR3, taken from reference TRBV15 and TRBJ2-5): DAMVIQNPRYQVTQFGKPVTLSCSQTLNHNVMYWYQQKSSQAPKLLFHYYDKDFNNEADTPDNFQSRRPNTSFCFLDIRSPGLGDTAMYLCATSRERGGSETQYFGPGTRLLVL.

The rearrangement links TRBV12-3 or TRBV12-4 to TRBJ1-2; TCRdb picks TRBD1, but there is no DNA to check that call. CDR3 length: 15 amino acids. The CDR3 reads CASSRAGTGGDGYTF.

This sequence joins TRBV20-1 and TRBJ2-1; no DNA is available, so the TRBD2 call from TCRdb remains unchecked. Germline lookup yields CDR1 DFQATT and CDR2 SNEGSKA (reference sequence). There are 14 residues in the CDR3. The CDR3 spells CSARGPLSYNEQFF.

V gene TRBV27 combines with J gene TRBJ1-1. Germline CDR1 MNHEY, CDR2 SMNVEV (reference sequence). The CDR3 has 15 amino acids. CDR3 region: CASSAAKGMNTEAFF.

The CDR3 sequence is CASSNGPRSGAFF. The V and J genes are TRBV19 and TRBJ1-1. The germline V gene encodes CDR1 LNHDA and CDR2 SQIVND (reference sequence). There are 13 residues in the CDR3.

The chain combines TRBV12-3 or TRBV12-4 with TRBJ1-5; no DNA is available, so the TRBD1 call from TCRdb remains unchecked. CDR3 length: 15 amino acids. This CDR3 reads CASSLGVGVDQPQHF.

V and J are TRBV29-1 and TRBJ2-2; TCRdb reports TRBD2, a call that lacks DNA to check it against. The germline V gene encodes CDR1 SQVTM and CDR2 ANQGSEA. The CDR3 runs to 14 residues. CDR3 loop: CSVEGLAGTGELFF.

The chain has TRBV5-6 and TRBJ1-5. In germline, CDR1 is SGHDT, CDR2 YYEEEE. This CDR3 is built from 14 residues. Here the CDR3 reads CASSLGRGNQPQHF.

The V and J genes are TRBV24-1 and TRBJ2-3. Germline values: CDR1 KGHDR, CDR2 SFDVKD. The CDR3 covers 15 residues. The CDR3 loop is CATSDGGLGTDTQYF.

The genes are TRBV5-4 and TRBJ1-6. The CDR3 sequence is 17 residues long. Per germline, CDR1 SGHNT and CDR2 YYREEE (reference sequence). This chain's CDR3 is CASSLAGKGSYNSPLHF. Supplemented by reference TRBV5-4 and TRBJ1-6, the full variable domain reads ETGVTQSPTHLIKTRGQQVTLRCSSQSGHNTVSWYQQALGQGPQFIFQYYREEENGRGNFPPRFSGLQFPNYSSELNVNALELDDSALYLCASSLAGKGSYNSPLHFGNGTRLTVT.

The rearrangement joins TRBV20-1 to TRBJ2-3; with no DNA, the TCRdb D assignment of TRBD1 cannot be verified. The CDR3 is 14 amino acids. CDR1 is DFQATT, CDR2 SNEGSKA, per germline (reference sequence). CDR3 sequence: CSATGQGASDTQYF.

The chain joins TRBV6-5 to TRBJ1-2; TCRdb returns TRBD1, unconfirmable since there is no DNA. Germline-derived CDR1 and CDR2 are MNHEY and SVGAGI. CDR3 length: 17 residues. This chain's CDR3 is CASSRLYLDRRRYGYTF.

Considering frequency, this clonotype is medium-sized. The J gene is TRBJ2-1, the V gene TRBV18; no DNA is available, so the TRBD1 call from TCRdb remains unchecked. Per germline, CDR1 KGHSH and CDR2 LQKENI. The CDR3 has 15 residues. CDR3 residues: CASSPGRNPYNEQFF.

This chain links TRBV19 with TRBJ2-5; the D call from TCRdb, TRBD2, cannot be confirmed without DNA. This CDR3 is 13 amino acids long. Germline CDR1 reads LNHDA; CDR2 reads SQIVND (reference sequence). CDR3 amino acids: CASSSRGRETQYF. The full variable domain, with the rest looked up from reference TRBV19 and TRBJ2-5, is DGGITQSPKYLFRKEGQNVTLSCEQNLNHDAMYWYRQDPGQGLRLIYYSQIVNDFQKGDIAEGYSVSREKKESFPLTVTSAQKNPTAFYLCASSSRGRETQYFGPGTRLLVL.

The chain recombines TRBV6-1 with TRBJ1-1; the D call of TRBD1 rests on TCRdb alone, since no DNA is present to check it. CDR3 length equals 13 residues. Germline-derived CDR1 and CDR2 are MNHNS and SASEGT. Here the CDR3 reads CASSEGTGAEAFF.

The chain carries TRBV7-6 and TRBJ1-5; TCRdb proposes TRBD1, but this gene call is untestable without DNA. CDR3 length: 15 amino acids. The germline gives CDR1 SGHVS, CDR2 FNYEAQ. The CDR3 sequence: CASSETGDSNQPQHF.

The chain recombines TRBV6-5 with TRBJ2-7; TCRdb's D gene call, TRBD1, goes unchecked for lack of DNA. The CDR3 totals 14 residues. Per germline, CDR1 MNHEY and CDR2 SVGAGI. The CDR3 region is CASSLRQGTYEQYF.

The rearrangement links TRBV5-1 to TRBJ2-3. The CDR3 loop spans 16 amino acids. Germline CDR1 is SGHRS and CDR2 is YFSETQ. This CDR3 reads CASSLNGGVGTDTQYF.

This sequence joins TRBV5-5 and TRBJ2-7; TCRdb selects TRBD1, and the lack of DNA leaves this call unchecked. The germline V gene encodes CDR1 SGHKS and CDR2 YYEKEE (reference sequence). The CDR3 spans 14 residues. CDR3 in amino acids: CASSSRQGAYEQYF.

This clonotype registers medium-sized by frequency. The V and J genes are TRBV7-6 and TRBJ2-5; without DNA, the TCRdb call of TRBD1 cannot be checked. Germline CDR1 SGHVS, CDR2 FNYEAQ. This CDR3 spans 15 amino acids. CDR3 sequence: CASSLDVTGQETQYF.